The rows below give T cell receptor beta chains drawn from one sample of a study of beta chain features in type 1 diabetes. The repertoire was sequenced with immunoSEQ multiplex PCR; TCRdb's copy has only in-frame clones and lacks some. The repertoire has around 250,000 clones, about 14% of them found once; the top ten carry about 0.019%. Sequencing used naive CD4+ T cells from blood. The origin of the receptors is a man aged 25-45 years with type 1 diabetes. Both conserved end residues are part of each CDR3. D genes are given only for firm matches. Clone size is stated in some rows and not others, as once, few, many or a class when expanded.

D gene	clone size	V gene	J gene	CDR3 protein	CDR3 DNA
NA	NA	TRBV5-1	TRBJ1-1	CASSYGQPAPNTEAFF	TGCGCCAGCAGCTACGGACAGCCAGCTCCGAACACTGAAGCTTTCTTT
NA	NA	TRBV30	TRBJ1-6	CACFTSGSRNSPLHF	TGTGCCTGTTTCACGTCAGGGTCCCGCAATTCACCCCTCCACTTT
NA	few	TRBV7-2	TRBJ2-5	CASSLAVAAMGETQYF	TGTGCCAGCAGCTTAGCAGTAGCGGCAATGGGAGAGACCCAGTACTTC
NA	few	TRBV6-5	TRBJ2-7	CASSYSRQSSYEQYF	TGTGCCAGCAGTTACAGCCGACAGTCCTCCTACGAGCAGTACTTC
NA	NA	TRBV6-6	TRBJ2-7	CASGSTLRQEGNEQYF	TGTGCCAGCGGATCCACTCTTAGACAGGAAGGAAACGAGCAGTACTTC
NA	NA	TRBV6-1	TRBJ2-1	CASSDDRGNEQFF	TGTGCCAGCAGTGATGATCGGGGGAATGAGCAGTTCTTC
NA	few	TRBV30	TRBJ1-4	CAWSPGLNEKLFF	TGTGCCTGGAGCCCGGGTCTTAATGAAAAACTGTTTTTT
NA	NA	TRBV11-2	TRBJ1-6	CASGAQGFGSPLHF	TGTGCCAGCGGCGCGCAGGGGTTCGGTTCACCCCTCCACTTT
NA	NA	TRBV21-1	TRBJ1-2	CASINTELYYGYTF	TGTGCCAGCATTAACACAGAGTTGTACTATGGCTACACCTTC
NA	few	TRBV15	TRBJ1-4	CATSRDPGATNEKLFF	TGTGCCACCAGCAGAGATCCAGGCGCAACTAATGAAAAACTGTTTTTT
TRBD1	few	TRBV2	TRBJ1-6	CASSASDRVDSPLHF	TGTGCCAGCAGTGCCTCCGACAGGGTGGATTCACCCCTCCACTTT
TRBD1	NA	TRBV2	TRBJ1-2	CASRRDSYGYTF	TGTGCCAGCAGGAGGGACAGCTATGGCTACACCTTC
NA	NA	TRBV9	TRBJ2-5	CASSVATGTQETQYF	TGTGCCAGCAGCGTAGCTACAGGGACCCAAGAGACCCAGTACTTC
TRBD2	NA	TRBV2	TRBJ2-5	CASSAQGGPGETQYF	TGTGCCAGCAGTGCCCAGGGAGGGCCCGGAGAGACCCAGTACTTC
TRBD1	NA	TRBV7-8	TRBJ1-2	CASSSGTGTYGYTF	TGTGCCAGCAGCTCAGGGACAGGGACCTATGGCTACACCTTC
NA	NA	TRBV2	TRBJ2-7	CASREAVQSYEQYF	TGTGCCAGCAGAGAAGCGGTACAGAGCTACGAGCAGTACTTC
NA	NA	TRBV5-4	TRBJ2-3	CASSLRGSTDTQYF	TGTGCCAGCAGCTTGCGGGGGAGCACAGATACGCAGTATTTT
NA	NA	TRBV10-3	TRBJ2-7	CAISGGSSYEQYF	TGTGCCATCAGTGGCGGCAGCTCCTACGAGCAGTACTTC
NA	few	TRBV18	TRBJ1-1	CASSPSPTGSSFTEAFF	TGTGCCAGCTCCCCCTCGCCGACAGGATCGAGTTTCACCGAAGCTTTCTTT
TRBD1	NA	TRBV5-1	TRBJ1-5	CASSLGTANQPQHF	TGCGCCAGCAGCCTCGGGACAGCCAATCAGCCCCAGCATTTT
NA	few	TRBV7-9	TRBJ2-3	CASSPYREGTDTQYF	TGTGCCAGCAGCCCGTACAGGGAGGGTACAGATACGCAGTATTTT
NA	NA	TRBV18	TRBJ2-7	CASSPATLITYEQYF	TGTGCCAGCTCACCAGCGACACTTATTACCTACGAGCAGTACTTC
NA	NA	TRBV18	TRBJ2-5	CASSPRGLTQETQYF	TGTGCCAGCTCACCCCGAGGACTTACACAAGAGACCCAGTACTTC
NA	few	TRBV11-2	TRBJ2-7	CASSPSPPGEQYF	TGTGCCAGCAGCCCTTCCCCCCCCGGCGAGCAGTACTTC
TRBD2	few	TRBV19	TRBJ2-7	CASSKTSGSYEQYF	TGTGCCAGTAGTAAGACTAGCGGCTCCTACGAGCAGTACTTC
NA	NA	TRBV7-9	TRBJ1-1	CASSSIRGFDTEAFF	TGTGCCAGCAGCTCCATCCGGGGGTTTGACACTGAAGCTTTCTTT
TRBD1	few	TRBV29-1	TRBJ1-1	CSVADRDMNTEAFF	TGCAGCGTGGCAGACAGGGATATGAACACTGAAGCTTTCTTT
NA	NA	TRBV7-2	TRBJ1-2	CASSSGSREYGYTF	TGTGCCAGCAGCTCTGGGTCTCGGGAGTATGGCTACACCTTC
TRBD2	few	TRBV18	TRBJ2-5	CASSPPGLASGETQYF	TGTGCCAGCTCACCACCGGGACTAGCGAGCGGAGAGACCCAGTACTTC
NA	few	TRBV7-9	TRBJ2-3	CASSPYRDTDTQYF	TGTGCCAGCAGCCCTTACAGGGACACAGATACGCAGTATTTT
TRBD2	NA	TRBV19	TRBJ2-7	CASSPGTSNYEQYF	TGTGCCAGTAGTCCAGGGACTAGCAACTACGAGCAGTACTTC
NA	NA	TRBV5-1	TRBJ1-1	CASSFDARGMNTEAFF	TGCGCCAGCAGCTTTGACGCTCGAGGAATGAACACTGAAGCTTTCTTT
NA	NA	TRBV30	TRBJ1-5	CAWSQGRAGNQPQHF	TGTGCCTGGAGTCAGGGAAGAGCCGGCAATCAGCCCCAGCATTTT
NA	NA	TRBV9	TRBJ2-2	CASSSRVGVAGELFF	TGTGCCAGCAGCTCAAGGGTCGGGGTCGCCGGGGAGCTGTTTTTT
TRBD1	few	TRBV29-1	TRBJ1-3	CSVQDRDSGNTIYF	TGCAGCGTACAGGACAGGGACTCTGGAAACACCATATATTTT
NA	few	TRBV7-2	TRBJ2-1	CASSDGAGYYNEQFF	TGTGCCAGCAGTGACGGGGCGGGATATTACAATGAGCAGTTCTTC
NA	few	TRBV4-2	TRBJ2-7	CASSQDLSSYEQYF	TGTGCCAGCAGCCAAGATCTGAGCTCCTACGAGCAGTACTTC
NA	few	TRBV5-8	TRBJ1-1	CASSLGAGPEAFF	TGTGCCAGCAGCTTGGGGGCAGGCCCTGAAGCTTTCTTT
NA	few	TRBV19	TRBJ2-7	CASSIQAGQPYEQYF	TGTGCCAGTAGTATACAGGCGGGACAGCCCTACGAGCAGTACTTC
TRBD2	few	TRBV4-1	TRBJ2-3	CASSPRTGGDPATDTQYF	TGCGCCAGCAGCCCTCGAACCGGGGGGGATCCGGCCACAGATACGCAGTATTTT
NA	few	TRBV2	TRBJ2-5	CASRIRETQYF	TGTGCCAGCAGAATCAGGGAAACCCAGTACTTC
TRBD1	NA	TRBV18	TRBJ2-7	CASSPPGQGPGEQYF	TGTGCCAGCTCACCACCGGGACAGGGCCCGGGGGAGCAGTACTTC
TRBD2	NA	TRBV5-1	TRBJ2-7	CASQGGSSYEQYF	TGCGCCAGCCAAGGCGGGAGCTCCTACGAGCAGTACTTC
NA	NA	TRBV5-4	TRBJ2-5	CASSLAGGVGETQYF	TGTGCCAGCAGCTTGGCCGGGGGAGTGGGGGAGACCCAGTACTTC
TRBD2	few	TRBV6-6	TRBJ2-5	CASTLAGQETQYF	TGTGCCAGCACCCTAGCGGGCCAAGAGACCCAGTACTTC